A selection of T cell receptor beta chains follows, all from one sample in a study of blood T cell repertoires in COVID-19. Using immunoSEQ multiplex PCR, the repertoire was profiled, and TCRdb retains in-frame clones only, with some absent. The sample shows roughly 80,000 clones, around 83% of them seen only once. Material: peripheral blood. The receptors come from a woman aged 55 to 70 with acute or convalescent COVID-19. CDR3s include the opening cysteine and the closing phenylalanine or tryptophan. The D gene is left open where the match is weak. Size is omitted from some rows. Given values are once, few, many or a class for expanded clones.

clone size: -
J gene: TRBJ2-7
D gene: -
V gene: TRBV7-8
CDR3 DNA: TGTGCCAGCAGCCTAAGGGGACTCAGCTCCTACGAGCAGTACTTC
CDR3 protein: CASSLRGLSSYEQYF

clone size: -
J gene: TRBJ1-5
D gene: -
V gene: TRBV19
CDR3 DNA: TGTGCCAGTAGTAGGGGTCCGGGGTGGCCCCAGCATTTT
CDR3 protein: CASSRGPGWPQHF

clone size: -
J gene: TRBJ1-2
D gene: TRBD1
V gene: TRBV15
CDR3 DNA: TGTGCCACCAGCAGGGGGGACAGGGACTATGGCTACACCTTC
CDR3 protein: CATSRGDRDYGYTF

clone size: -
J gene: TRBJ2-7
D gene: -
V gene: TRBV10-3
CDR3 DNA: TGTGCCATCAGTGAGTCTTGGCAGGGAAACGGGGAGCAGTACTTC
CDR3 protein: CAISESWQGNGEQYF

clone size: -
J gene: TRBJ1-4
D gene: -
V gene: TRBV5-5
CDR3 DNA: TGTGCCAGCAGCTTGGACCATACAGGACCTAATGAAAAACTGTTTTTT
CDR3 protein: CASSLDHTGPNEKLFF

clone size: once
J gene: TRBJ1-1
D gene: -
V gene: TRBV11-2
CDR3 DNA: TGTGCCAGCAGCTCCCAGATGAACACTGAAGCTTTCTTT
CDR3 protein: CASSSQMNTEAFF

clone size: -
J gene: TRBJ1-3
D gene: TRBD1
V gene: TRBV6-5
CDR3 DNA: TGTGCCAGCAGTTACATCGGGACAGGGATAAACACCATATATTTT
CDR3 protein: CASSYIGTGINTIYF

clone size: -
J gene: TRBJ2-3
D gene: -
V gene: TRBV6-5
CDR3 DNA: TGTGCCAGCACAAACCGTCTAACAGATACGCAGTATTTT
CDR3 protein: CASTNRLTDTQYF

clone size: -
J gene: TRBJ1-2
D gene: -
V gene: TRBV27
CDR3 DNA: TGTGCCAGCGCCTACTCAACAGGCGGTAACTATGGCTACACCTTC
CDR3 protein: CASAYSTGGNYGYTF

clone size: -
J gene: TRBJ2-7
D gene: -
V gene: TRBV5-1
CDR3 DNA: TGCGCCAGCAGCTTTGGCGGGGAGTTCGGCGAGCAGTACTTC
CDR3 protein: CASSFGGEFGEQYF

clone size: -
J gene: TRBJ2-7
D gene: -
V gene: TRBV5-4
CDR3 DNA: TGTGCCAGCAGCTTTGGCCGGGACGAGCAGTACTTC
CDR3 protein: CASSFGRDEQYF

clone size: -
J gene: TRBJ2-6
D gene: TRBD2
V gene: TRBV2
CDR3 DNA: TGTGCCAGCAAGGGAGGGGTCTCTGGGGCCAACGTCCTGACTTTC
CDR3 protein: CASKGGVSGANVLTF

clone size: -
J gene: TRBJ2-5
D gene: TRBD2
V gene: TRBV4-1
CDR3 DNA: TGCGCCAGCAGCCAACCCGCAAGGCGAGGACTAGCGGGGACCCAGTACTTC
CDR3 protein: CASSQPARRGLAGTQYF

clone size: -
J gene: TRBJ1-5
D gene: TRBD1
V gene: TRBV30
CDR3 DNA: TGTGCCTGGAACAGGGGGTATCAGCCCCAGCATTTT
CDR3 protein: CAWNRGYQPQHF

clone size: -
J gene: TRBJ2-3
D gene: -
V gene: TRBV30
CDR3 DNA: TGTGCCTGGAGTGTACTGGGCGGGGGCCGTGATACGCAGTATTTT
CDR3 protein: CAWSVLGGGRDTQYF

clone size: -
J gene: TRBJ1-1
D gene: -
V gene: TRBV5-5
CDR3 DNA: TGTGCCAGCAGCTTGCGAATTCCCGGCACTGAAGCTTTCTTT
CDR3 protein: CASSLRIPGTEAFF

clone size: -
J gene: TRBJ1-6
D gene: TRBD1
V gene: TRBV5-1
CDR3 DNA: TGCGCCAGCAGCACATCAGGAAAGACAGGGGATAATTCACCCCTCCACTTT
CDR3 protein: CASSTSGKTGDNSPLHF

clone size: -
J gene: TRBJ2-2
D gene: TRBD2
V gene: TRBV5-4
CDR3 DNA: TGTGCCAGCAGCTTGCCCGGGGGGGCAACCGGGGAGCTGTTTTTT
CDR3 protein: CASSLPGGATGELFF

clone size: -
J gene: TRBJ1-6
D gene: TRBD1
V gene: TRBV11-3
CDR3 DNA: TGTGCCAGCAGCTTAGACCTCCAGGGGGCAGTTAATTCACCCCTCCACTTT
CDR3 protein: CASSLDLQGAVNSPLHF

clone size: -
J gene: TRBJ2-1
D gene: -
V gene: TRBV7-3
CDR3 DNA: TGTGCCAGCAGCTTAACAATGACGGCGGCCTACAATGAGCAGTTCTTC
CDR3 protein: CASSLTMTAAYNEQFF

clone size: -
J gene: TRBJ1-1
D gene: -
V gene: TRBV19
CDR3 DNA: TGTGCCAGTAGTCACCCGACATTTGTGGCTGAAGCTTTCTTT
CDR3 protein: CASSHPTFVAEAFF

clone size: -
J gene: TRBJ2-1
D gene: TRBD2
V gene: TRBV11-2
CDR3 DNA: TGTGCCAGCAGCTTAGCCGGGAGGGCCCCTGAGCAGTTCTTC
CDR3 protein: CASSLAGRAPEQFF

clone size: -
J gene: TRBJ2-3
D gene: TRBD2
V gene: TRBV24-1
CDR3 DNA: TGTGCCACCGGCGGGGGTACTAGCACAGATACGCAGTATTTT
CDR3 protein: CATGGGTSTDTQYF

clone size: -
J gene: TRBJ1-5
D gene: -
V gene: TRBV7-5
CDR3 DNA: TGTGCCACCCTCAGGGGGCTGGAGCCCCAGCATTTT
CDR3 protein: CATLRGLEPQHF

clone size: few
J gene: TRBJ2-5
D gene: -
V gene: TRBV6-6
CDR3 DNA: TGTGCCAGCAGTTACGGGGCAGGGGACCAAGAGACCCAGTACTTC
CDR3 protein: CASSYGAGDQETQYF

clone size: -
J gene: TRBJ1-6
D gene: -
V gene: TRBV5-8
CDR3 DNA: TGTGCCAGCAGCAGCAGGCTCCTCTATAATTCACCCCTCCACTTT
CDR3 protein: CASSSRLLYNSPLHF

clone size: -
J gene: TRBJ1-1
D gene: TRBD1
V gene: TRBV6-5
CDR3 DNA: TGTGCCAGCAGTTACACCAATCAGGGGGGCACTGAAGCTTTCTTT
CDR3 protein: CASSYTNQGGTEAFF

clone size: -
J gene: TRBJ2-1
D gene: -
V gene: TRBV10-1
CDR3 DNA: TGCGCCAGCAGTGAGTCGCAGGACAATGAGCAGTTCTTC
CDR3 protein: CASSESQDNEQFF

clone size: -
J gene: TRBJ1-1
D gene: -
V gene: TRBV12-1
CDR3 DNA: TGTGCCAGCAGCGGGCGGGACAGGACTAACACTGAAGCTTTCTTT
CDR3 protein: CASSGRDRTNTEAFF

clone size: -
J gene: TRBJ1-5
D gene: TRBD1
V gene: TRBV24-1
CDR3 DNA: TGTGCCACCAGTGATAACAGGGGGCGGGTTCAGCCCCAGCATTTT
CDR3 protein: CATSDNRGRVQPQHF

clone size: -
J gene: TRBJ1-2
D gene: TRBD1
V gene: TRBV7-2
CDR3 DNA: TGTGCCAGCCACCCGGGACAGGGGTACTATGGCTACACCTTC
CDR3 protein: CASHPGQGYYGYTF

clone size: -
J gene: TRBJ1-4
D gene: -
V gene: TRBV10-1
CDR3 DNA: TGCGCCAGCAGAGACAGGGAAAAACTGTTTTTT
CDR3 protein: CASRDREKLFF

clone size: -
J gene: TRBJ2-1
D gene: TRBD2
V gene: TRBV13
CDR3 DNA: TGTGCCAGCAGCTTCCCTAGCGGGACGGAGTACAATGAGCAGTTCTTC
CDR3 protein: CASSFPSGTEYNEQFF

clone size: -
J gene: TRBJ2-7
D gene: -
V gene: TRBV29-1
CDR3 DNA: TGCAGCGCCAACATCGGAGCCTACGAGCAGTACTTC
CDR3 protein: CSANIGAYEQYF

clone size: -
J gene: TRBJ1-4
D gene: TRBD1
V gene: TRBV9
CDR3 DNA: TGTGCCAGCAGCGTAGGGCCCAGGGGGGACACCTCGGGCGAAAAACTGTTTTTT
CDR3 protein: CASSVGPRGDTSGEKLFF

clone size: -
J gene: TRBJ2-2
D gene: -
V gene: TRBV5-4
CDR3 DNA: TGTGCCAGCAGCTCCGACAGCGCCGGGGAGCTGTTTTTT
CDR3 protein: CASSSDSAGELFF

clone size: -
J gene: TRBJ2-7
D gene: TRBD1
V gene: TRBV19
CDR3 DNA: TGTGCCAGTACACGGGGACAGGGGTCCTACGAGCAGTACTTC
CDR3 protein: CASTRGQGSYEQYF

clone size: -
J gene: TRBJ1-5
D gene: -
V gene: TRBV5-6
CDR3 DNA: TGTGCCAGCAGCTTGGGGAGGGATCAGCCCCAGCATTTT
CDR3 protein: CASSLGRDQPQHF

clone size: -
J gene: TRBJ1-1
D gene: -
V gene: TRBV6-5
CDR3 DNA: TGTGCCAGCAGCCAGAGGCGAGCGGACACTGAAGCTTTCTTT
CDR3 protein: CASSQRRADTEAFF

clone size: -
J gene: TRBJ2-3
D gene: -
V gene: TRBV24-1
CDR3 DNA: TGTGCCACCAGTGATTTGAACAGAGACACAGATACGCAGTATTTT
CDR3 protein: CATSDLNRDTDTQYF

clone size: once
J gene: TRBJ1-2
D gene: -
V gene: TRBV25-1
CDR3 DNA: TGTGCCAGCAGAGGAGACAGTAGGGGCTACACCTTC
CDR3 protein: CASRGDSRGYTF

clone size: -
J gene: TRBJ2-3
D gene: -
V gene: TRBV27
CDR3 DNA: TGTGCCAGCACCCACTTTCCGGGACTGGGTTCGAGGGATACGCAGTATTTT
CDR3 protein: CASTHFPGLGSRDTQYF

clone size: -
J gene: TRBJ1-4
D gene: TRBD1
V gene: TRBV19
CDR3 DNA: TGTGCCAGTAGTATGGGGGGCAGGGGGGCAACTAATGAAAAACTGTTTTTT
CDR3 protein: CASSMGGRGATNEKLFF

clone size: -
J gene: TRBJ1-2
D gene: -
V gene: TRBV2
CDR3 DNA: TGTGCCAGCAGTGAAGCGGGCAGGGGTTCCTATGGCTACACCTTC
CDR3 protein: CASSEAGRGSYGYTF

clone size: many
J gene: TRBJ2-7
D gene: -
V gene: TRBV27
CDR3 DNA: TGTGCCAGCAGTTTAACCAGGGATCAGTCTATTCCCTACGAGCAGTACTTC
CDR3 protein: CASSLTRDQSIPYEQYF

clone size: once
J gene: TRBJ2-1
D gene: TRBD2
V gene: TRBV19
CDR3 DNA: TGTGCCAGTAGTGGCGGTAGCGGGTACTCCTACAATGAGCAGTTCTTC
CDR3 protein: CASSGGSGYSYNEQFF

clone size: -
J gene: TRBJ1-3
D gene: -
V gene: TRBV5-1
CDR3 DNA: TGCGCCAGCAGCTCCGGGGTATCTGGAAACACCATATATTTT
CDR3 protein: CASSSGVSGNTIYF

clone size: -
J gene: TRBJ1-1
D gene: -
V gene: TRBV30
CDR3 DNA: TGTGCCTGGAGTCGGGAACAGAACACTGAAGCTTTCTTT
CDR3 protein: CAWSREQNTEAFF

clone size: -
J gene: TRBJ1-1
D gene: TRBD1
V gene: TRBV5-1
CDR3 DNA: TGCGCCAGCAGCTTGTTGCAGGGGGCCACTGAAGCTTTCTTT
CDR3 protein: CASSLLQGATEAFF

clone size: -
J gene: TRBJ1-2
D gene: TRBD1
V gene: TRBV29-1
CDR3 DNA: TGCAGCGTGGGGACAGGGACCAATGGCTACACCTTC
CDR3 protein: CSVGTGTNGYTF

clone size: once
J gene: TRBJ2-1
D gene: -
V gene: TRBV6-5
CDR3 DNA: TGTGCCAGCAGCCCGGCAGGTTCAGACAATGAGCAGTTCTTC
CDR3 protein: CASSPAGSDNEQFF

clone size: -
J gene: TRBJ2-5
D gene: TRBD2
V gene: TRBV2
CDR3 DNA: TGTGCCAGCAGGCGCGGGGGGGCCTTACAAGAGACCCAGTACTTC
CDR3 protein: CASRRGGALQETQYF

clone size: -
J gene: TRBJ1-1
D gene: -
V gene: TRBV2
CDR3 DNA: TGTGCCAGCAGTGAAGCGCTCGGAGGGGTCCGGGCTTTCTTT
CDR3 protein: CASSEALGGVRAFF

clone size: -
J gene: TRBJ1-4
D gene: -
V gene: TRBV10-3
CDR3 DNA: TGTGCCATCAGTGAGTCAGGGGGTACTAATGAAAAACTGTTTTTT
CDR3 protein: CAISESGGTNEKLFF

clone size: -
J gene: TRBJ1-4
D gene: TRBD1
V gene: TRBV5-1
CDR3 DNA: TGCGCCAGCAGCGTGGCCGGGACAGGGGATGAAAAACTGTTTTTT
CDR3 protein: CASSVAGTGDEKLFF

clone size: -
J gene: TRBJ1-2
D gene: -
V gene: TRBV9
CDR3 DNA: TGTGCCAGCAGCGTCGGGGGAATGAGGAACTATGGCTACACCTTC
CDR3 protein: CASSVGGMRNYGYTF